A single sample gave rise to the 2 T cell receptor beta chains below, sequenced in a study of blood T cell repertoires in COVID-19. Clones were read by immunoSEQ multiplex PCR, and TCRdb kept only the in-frame ones, dropping some. The data contain 150,000 to 200,000 clones, 88% of them seen just once; the ten biggest clones take up about 4.5%. Sequencing was carried out using peripheral blood. These receptors all come from a human donor in a cohort sampled during active COVID-19.

The chain links TRBV3-1 (or the pseudogene TRBV3-2) to TRBJ1-6, with D maybe TRBD1 (6 bases). V was shortened by 1 base and J by 7 bases, with 8 bases between the two germline ends. This CDR3 region has 14 residues. Looked up from germline, CDR1 is LGHDT and CDR2 is YNNKEL (reference sequence). Written as DNA, the CDR3 is TGTGCCAGCAGCCAAGGACAGGCAAATTCACCCCTCCACTTT. Amino acids: CASSQGQANSPLHF.

This clone appeared a few times. This chain joins TRBV6-2 or TRBV6-3 and TRBJ1-3; D possibly corresponds to TRBD1 (5 bases). Per the germline V gene, CDR1 is MNHEY and CDR2 is SVGEGT. The CDR3 totals 15 residues. The V end lost 4 bases, the J end lost 1 base, and 11 bases lay between the germline ends. The DNA for the CDR3 is TGTGCCAGCAGTTCCCCGACAGCTTCTGGAAACACCATATATTTT. Amino acid sequence: CASSSPTASGNTIYF.